Listed below are T cell receptor beta chains from one sample, sequenced in a study of T-cell reconstitution after alpha-beta-depleted transplantation in children. TCRdb re-called the PCR reads through MiXCR, storing one row per CDR3 protein. The sample includes some 110,000 distinct CDR3 sequences, about a tenth seen only once; the top ten take approximately 36%. Here the sequenced sample was PBMCs, taken before TCRalphabeta/CD19-depleted stem cell transplant. Source of these receptors: a boy aged 2 to 9 with acute lymphoblastic leukemia, due to receive a stem cell transplant. Each CDR3 is given with its conserved first and last residue. Fields, in order: clone size, V gene, CDR3 length, D gene, J gene, CDR3 DNA, CDR3 protein. A D gene is named only where the DNA matches it firmly. Clone sizes are given selectively: once, few, many, or a class where the clone is expanded.

size: many
V: TRBV6-5
length: 14
D: TRBD2
J: TRBJ2-4
DNA: TGTGCCAGCAGTTACCCTAGCGGGAAAAACATTCAGTACTTC
CDR3: CASSYPSGKNIQYF

size: -
V: TRBV5-1
length: 13
D: -
J: TRBJ2-7
DNA: TGCGCCAGCAGCTTGGCGCGGGGACGGGAGCAGTACTTC
CDR3: CASSLARGREQYF

size: -
V: TRBV3-1
length: 13
D: -
J: TRBJ2-3
DNA: TGTGCCAGCAGCCCGCGAGGAGGTTGGACGCAGTATTTT
CDR3: CASSPRGGWTQYF

size: many
V: TRBV12-3/TRBV12-4
length: 17
D: -
J: TRBJ2-1
DNA: TGTGCCAGCAGTTTAGCGTTCTGGACTTCAGGTGACAATGAGCAGTTCTTC
CDR3: CASSLAFWTSGDNEQFF

size: -
V: TRBV3-1
length: 15
D: TRBD1
J: TRBJ2-7
DNA: TGTGCCAGCAGCCGATCAGGGGGCGTAGCCTACGAGCAGTACTTC
CDR3: CASSRSGGVAYEQYF

size: many
V: TRBV20-1
length: 13
D: TRBD2
J: TRBJ2-3
DNA: TGCAGTGTATATAGCGGGAGGACAGATACGCAGTATTTT
CDR3: CSVYSGRTDTQYF

size: -
V: TRBV7-8
length: 13
D: TRBD1
J: TRBJ1-5
DNA: TGTGCCAGCAGCTCGCAGGGGGGCCAGCCCCAGCATTTT
CDR3: CASSSQGGQPQHF

size: many
V: TRBV5-1
length: 15
D: TRBD1
J: TRBJ2-7
DNA: TGCGCCAGCAGCCCTCAGGGGGCGCGGGCCTACGAGCAGTACTTC
CDR3: CASSPQGARAYEQYF

size: many
V: TRBV3-1
length: 15
D: -
J: TRBJ2-1
DNA: TGTGCCAGCAGCCCGGCCACAGGGACCTACAATGAGCAGTTCTTC
CDR3: CASSPATGTYNEQFF

size: few
V: TRBV7-9
length: 14
D: TRBD1
J: TRBJ2-7
DNA: TGTGCCAGCAGCGTCGACAGGGGAAGCTACGAGCAGTACTTC
CDR3: CASSVDRGSYEQYF

size: many
V: TRBV10-3
length: 12
D: -
J: TRBJ2-1
DNA: TGTGCCATCAGTGGCCAATTGGATGAGCAGTTCTTC
CDR3: CAISGQLDEQFF

size: -
V: TRBV28
length: 14
D: TRBD1
J: TRBJ1-2
DNA: TGTGCCAGCAGTCCGGCGGGACAGGTTTACGGCTACACCTTC
CDR3: CASSPAGQVYGYTF

size: -
V: TRBV5-6
length: 13
D: -
J: TRBJ1-2
DNA: TGTGCCAGCAGCCCGGGGGGCGCTTATGGCTACACCTTC
CDR3: CASSPGGAYGYTF

size: few
V: TRBV29-1
length: 15
D: TRBD2
J: TRBJ2-3
DNA: TGCAGCGGCCGACTAGCGGGAGGGCCGGGGGATACGCAGTATTTT
CDR3: CSGRLAGGPGDTQYF

size: -
V: TRBV20-1
length: 11
D: -
J: TRBJ2-3
DNA: TGCAGTGCTGCATTCACAGATACGCAGTATTTT
CDR3: CSAAFTDTQYF

size: few
V: TRBV20-1
length: 11
D: -
J: TRBJ2-1
DNA: TGCAGTGCTACCCGGGCCGATGAGCAGTTCTTC
CDR3: CSATRADEQFF

size: few
V: TRBV3-1
length: 15
D: -
J: TRBJ2-7
DNA: TGTGCCAGCAGCCAGGCCGGGGACATCTCCTACGAGCAGTACTTC
CDR3: CASSQAGDISYEQYF

size: -
V: TRBV30
length: 14
D: -
J: TRBJ2-3
DNA: TGTGCCTGGAGTGTAGACGCGGGCGCAGATACGCAGTATTTT
CDR3: CAWSVDAGADTQYF

size: few
V: TRBV20-1
length: 13
D: -
J: TRBJ1-5
DNA: TGCAGTGCTAGGGAGGGTGCTACTCAGCCCCAGCATTTT
CDR3: CSAREGATQPQHF

size: -
V: TRBV6-1
length: 14
D: -
J: TRBJ2-3
DNA: TGTGCCAGCAGTGAAGCTCGCGGCCCGGATACGCAGTATTTT
CDR3: CASSEARGPDTQYF

size: few
V: TRBV29-1
length: 10
D: -
J: TRBJ2-7
DNA: TGCAGCGTTGTGACTTCCGAGCAGTACTTC
CDR3: CSVVTSEQYF

size: many
V: TRBV12-3/TRBV12-4
length: 14
D: TRBD1
J: TRBJ2-7
DNA: TGTGCCAGCAGTTCGGGACAGGACTCCTACGAGCAGTACTTC
CDR3: CASSSGQDSYEQYF

size: -
V: TRBV27
length: 14
D: TRBD2
J: TRBJ2-7
DNA: TGTGCCAGCAGTTGGGGGACTAGCTTCTACGAGCAGTACTTC
CDR3: CASSWGTSFYEQYF

size: -
V: TRBV11-2
length: 14
D: -
J: TRBJ1-1
DNA: TGTGCCAGCAGCCCACCCCGGACGAACACTGAAGCTTTCTTT
CDR3: CASSPPRTNTEAFF

size: -
V: TRBV5-1
length: 14
D: -
J: TRBJ2-7
DNA: TGCGCCAGCAGAGAGTTACTCCGCTCCTACGAGCAGTACTTC
CDR3: CASRELLRSYEQYF

size: -
V: TRBV7-6
length: 15
D: TRBD1
J: TRBJ1-1
DNA: TGTGCCAGCAGCTACCGACAGGGGGTGAACACTGAAGCTTTCTTT
CDR3: CASSYRQGVNTEAFF

size: many
V: TRBV7-6
length: 17
D: -
J: TRBJ1-3
DNA: TGTGCCAGCAGCCTGACGACGGACATCTACTCTGGAAACACCATATATTTT
CDR3: CASSLTTDIYSGNTIYF

size: few
V: TRBV10-3
length: 16
D: -
J: TRBJ2-3
DNA: TGTGCCATCAGTGGCGGCCCTAGCGAGTACACAGATACGCAGTATTTT
CDR3: CAISGGPSEYTDTQYF

size: few
V: TRBV7-8
length: 16
D: TRBD2
J: TRBJ2-5
DNA: TGTGCCAGCAGCTTTAATGGACTAGTTTCGCAAGAGACCCAGTACTTC
CDR3: CASSFNGLVSQETQYF

size: -
V: TRBV4-2
length: 16
D: TRBD2
J: TRBJ2-1
DNA: TGTGCCAGCAGCCAAGATCCTAGCGGGAGTATAGGTGAGCAGTTCTTC
CDR3: CASSQDPSGSIGEQFF

size: many
V: TRBV6-1
length: 14
D: -
J: TRBJ2-3
DNA: TGTGCCAGCAACCTGGCGAAGAGCACAGATACGCAGTATTTT
CDR3: CASNLAKSTDTQYF

size: once
V: TRBV20-1
length: 15
D: -
J: TRBJ1-1
DNA: TGCAGTGCTAGGCCCGGTCTAGAGGGAGCCACTGAAGCTTTCTTT
CDR3: CSARPGLEGATEAFF

size: many
V: TRBV5-5
length: 15
D: TRBD2
J: TRBJ2-7
DNA: TGTGCCAGCAGCTTGAGTCTAGCGGGAGCTCGCGAGCAGTACTTC
CDR3: CASSLSLAGAREQYF

size: -
V: TRBV11-2
length: 14
D: -
J: TRBJ1-1
DNA: TGTGCCAGCAGCGGCATGGGTTTGAACACTGAAGCTTTCTTT
CDR3: CASSGMGLNTEAFF

size: few
V: TRBV5-4
length: 16
D: -
J: TRBJ2-6
DNA: TGTGCCAGCACCCCAGGGGATAGCTCTGGGGCCAACGTCCTGACTTTC
CDR3: CASTPGDSSGANVLTF

size: few
V: TRBV29-1
length: 13
D: -
J: TRBJ1-1
DNA: TGCAGCGCCAGCATTCTTTTGAACACTGAAGCTTTCTTT
CDR3: CSASILLNTEAFF

size: many
V: TRBV5-1
length: 16
D: TRBD1
J: TRBJ2-5
DNA: TGCGCCAGCCGAGGACAGGCGAAACTCTTCCAAGAGACCCAGTACTTC
CDR3: CASRGQAKLFQETQYF

size: -
V: TRBV29-1
length: 14
D: -
J: TRBJ2-7
DNA: TGCAGCGTTGAAGATCCGGGACACCTCTACGAGCAGTACTTC
CDR3: CSVEDPGHLYEQYF

size: -
V: TRBV6-5
length: 15
D: -
J: TRBJ2-3
DNA: TGTGCCAGCAGAGACTCTGCACACGTCACAGATACGCAGTATTTT
CDR3: CASRDSAHVTDTQYF

size: -
V: TRBV5-1
length: 15
D: -
J: TRBJ1-1
DNA: TGCGCCAGCAGCGGGCGAACGACAGCGAACACTGAAGCTTTCTTT
CDR3: CASSGRTTANTEAFF

size: few
V: TRBV30
length: 11
D: -
J: TRBJ1-1
DNA: TGTGCCTGGAGTATCGACACTGAAGCTTTCTTT
CDR3: CAWSIDTEAFF

size: -
V: TRBV7-9
length: 13
D: -
J: TRBJ2-3
DNA: TGTGCCAGCAGCCCCGTGGCCAGAGATACGCAGTATTTT
CDR3: CASSPVARDTQYF

size: few
V: TRBV7-8
length: 12
D: -
J: TRBJ2-7
DNA: TGTGCCAGCAGCTTGGACGAGGGCGAGCAGTACTTC
CDR3: CASSLDEGEQYF